This TCR beta chain was identified during a study of PD-1 blockade in classical Hodgkin lymphoma. Study-level results: Before treatment, TCR diversity in newly diagnosed patients was reportedly lower than in healthy donors. Causes of the repertoire differences remain undefined, possibly disease activity or prior therapy.

Data came from immunoSEQ multiplex PCR; TCRdb stores just in-frame clones and leaves some out. Among 25,000 to 35,000 clones listed, approximately 94% were seen once. This sample's time point: newly diagnosed, previously untreated cHL patient sample. For comparison, PBMCs from newly diagnosed, untreated classical Hodgkin lymphoma were used. V gave up 4 bases and J gave up 5 bases; unmatched junction bases: 7. Germline V CDR1 and CDR2: MNHNS, SASEGT. This CDR3 is built from 16 residues. This clone turned up a few times. Its specificity is not known. This clonotype originated in a human donor with classical Hodgkin lymphoma. The chain uses TRBV6-1 and TRBJ2-2, with 10 bases lining up with TRBD2. Specimen: peripheral blood mononuclear cells (PBMCs). In DNA, the CDR3 is TGTGCCAGCAGTGCCCTAGCGGGAGTGAATACCGGGGAGCTGTTTTTT. Its translation: CASSALAGVNTGELFF.